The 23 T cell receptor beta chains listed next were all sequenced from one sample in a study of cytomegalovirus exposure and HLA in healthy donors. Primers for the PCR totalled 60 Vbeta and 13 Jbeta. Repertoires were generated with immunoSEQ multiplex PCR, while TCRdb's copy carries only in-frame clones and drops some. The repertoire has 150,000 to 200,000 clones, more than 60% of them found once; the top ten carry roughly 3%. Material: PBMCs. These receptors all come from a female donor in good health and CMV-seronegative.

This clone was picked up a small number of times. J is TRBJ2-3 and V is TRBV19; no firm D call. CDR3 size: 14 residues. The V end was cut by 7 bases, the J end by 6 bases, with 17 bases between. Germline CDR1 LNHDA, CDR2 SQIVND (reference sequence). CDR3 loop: CASTRRHNGDTQYF. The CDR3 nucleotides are TGTGCCAGTACCCGAAGGCACAACGGGGATACGCAGTATTTT.

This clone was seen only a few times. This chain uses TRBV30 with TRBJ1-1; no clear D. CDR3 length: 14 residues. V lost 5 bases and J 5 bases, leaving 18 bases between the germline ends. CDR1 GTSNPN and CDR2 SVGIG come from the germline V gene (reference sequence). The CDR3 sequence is CAWLKTSPRTEAFF. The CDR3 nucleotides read TGTGCCTGGCTTAAAACGTCCCCTAGGACTGAAGCTTTCTTT. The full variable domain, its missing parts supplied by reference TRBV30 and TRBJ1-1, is SQTIHQWPATLVQPVGSPLSLECTVEGTSNPNLYWYRQAAGRGLQLLFYSVGIGQISSEVPQNLSASRPQDRQFILSSKKLLLSDSGFYLCAWLKTSPRTEAFFGQGTRLTVV.

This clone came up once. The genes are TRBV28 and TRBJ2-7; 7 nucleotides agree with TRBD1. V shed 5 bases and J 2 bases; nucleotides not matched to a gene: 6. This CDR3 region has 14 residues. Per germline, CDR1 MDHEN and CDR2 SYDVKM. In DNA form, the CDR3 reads TGTGCCAGCAGTCTTGAGGGACAGCCCTACGAGCAGTACTTC. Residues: CASSLEGQPYEQYF.

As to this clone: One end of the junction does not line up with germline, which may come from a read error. The CDR3 DNA sequence: TGTGCCAGCAGCGCAGGACAGGGAAACAACGGGGAGCTGTTTTTT. Residues: CASSAGQGNNGELFF. The chain links TRBV2 to TRBJ2-2, with 8 bases aligning to TRBD1. Germline assignment: CDR1 SNHLY and CDR2 FYNNEI. The CDR3 is made up of 15 amino acids.

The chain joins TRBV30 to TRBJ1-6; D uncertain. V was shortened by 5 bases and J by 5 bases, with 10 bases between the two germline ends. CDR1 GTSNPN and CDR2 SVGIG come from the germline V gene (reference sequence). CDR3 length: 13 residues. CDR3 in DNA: TGTGCCTGGGGGAGACGGGATAATTCACCCCTCCACTTT. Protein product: CAWGRRDNSPLHF.

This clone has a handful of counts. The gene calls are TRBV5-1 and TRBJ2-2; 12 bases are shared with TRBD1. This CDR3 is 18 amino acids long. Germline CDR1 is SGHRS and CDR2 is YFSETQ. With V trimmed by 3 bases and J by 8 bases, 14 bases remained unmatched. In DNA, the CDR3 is TGCGCCAGCAGCTGGACGGGTACGGGACAGGGGGCATCGGGGGAGCTGTTTTTT. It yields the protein CASSWTGTGQGASGELFF. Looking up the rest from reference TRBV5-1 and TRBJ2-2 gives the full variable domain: KAGVTQTPRYLIKTRGQQVTLSCSPISGHRSVSWYQQTPGQGLQFLFEYFSETQRNKGNFPGRFSGRQFSNSRSEMNVSTLELGDSALYLCASSWTGTGQGASGELFFGEGSRLTVL.

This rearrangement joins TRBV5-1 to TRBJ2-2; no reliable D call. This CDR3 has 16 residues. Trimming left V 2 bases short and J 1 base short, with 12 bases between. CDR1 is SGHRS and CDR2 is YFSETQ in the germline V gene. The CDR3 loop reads CASSLGLAKNTGELFF. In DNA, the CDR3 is TGCGCCAGCAGCTTAGGATTAGCAAAGAACACCGGGGAGCTGTTTTTT.

The CDR3 bases are TGCGCCAGCAGCACCCGACAGGGAGAAGCTTTCTTT. Protein product: CASSTRQGEAFF. This rearrangement joins TRBV5-1 to TRBJ1-1; 7 positions agree with TRBD1. CDR3 length: 12 residues. Germline V gene sequence: CDR1 SGHRS, CDR2 YFSETQ. V dropped 4 bases and J dropped 8; count of bases not matched to a gene: 5.

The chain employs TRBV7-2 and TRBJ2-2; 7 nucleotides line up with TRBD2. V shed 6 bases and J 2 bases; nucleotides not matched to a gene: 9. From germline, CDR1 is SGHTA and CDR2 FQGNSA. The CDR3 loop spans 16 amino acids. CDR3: CASSPTGTTNTGELFF. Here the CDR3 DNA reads TGTGCCAGCAGTCCCACCGGGACTACCAACACCGGGGAGCTGTTTTTT.

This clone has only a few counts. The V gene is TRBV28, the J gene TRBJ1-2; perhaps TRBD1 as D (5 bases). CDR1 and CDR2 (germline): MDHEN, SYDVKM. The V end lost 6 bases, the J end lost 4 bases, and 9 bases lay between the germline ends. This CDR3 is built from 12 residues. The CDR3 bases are TGTGCCAGCAGCCCGGACACCTATGGCTACACCTTC. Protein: CASSPDTYGYTF.

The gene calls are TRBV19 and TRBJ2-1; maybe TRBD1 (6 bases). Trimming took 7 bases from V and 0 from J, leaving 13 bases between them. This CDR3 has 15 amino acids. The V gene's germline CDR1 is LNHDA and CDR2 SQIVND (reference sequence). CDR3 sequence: CASTLQGSSYNEQFF. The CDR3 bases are TGTGCCAGTACCTTACAGGGTAGCTCCTACAATGAGCAGTTCTTC.

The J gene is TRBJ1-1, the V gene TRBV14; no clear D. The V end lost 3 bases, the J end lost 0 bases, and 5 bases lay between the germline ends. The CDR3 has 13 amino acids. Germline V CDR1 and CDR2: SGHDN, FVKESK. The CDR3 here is CASSHRMNTEAFF. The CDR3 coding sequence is TGTGCCAGCAGCCACCGTATGAACACTGAAGCTTTCTTT.

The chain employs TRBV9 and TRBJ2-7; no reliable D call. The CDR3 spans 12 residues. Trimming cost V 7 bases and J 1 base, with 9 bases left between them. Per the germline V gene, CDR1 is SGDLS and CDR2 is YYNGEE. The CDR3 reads CASLRKSYEQYF. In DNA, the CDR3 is TGTGCCAGCTTGCGGAAGTCCTACGAGCAGTACTTC.

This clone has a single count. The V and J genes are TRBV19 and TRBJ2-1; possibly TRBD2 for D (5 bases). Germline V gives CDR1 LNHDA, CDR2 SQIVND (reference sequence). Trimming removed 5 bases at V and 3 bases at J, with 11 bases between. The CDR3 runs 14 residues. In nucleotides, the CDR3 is TGTGCCAGTAGTTTCCAGCGGAGCTACAATGAGCAGTTCTTC. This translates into CASSFQRSYNEQFF.

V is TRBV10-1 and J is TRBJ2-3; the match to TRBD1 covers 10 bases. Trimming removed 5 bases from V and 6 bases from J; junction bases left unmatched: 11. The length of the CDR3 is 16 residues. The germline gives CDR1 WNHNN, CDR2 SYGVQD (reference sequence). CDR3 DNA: TGCGCCAGCAGTCGCCGGGACAGGGGACAAGGTGATACGCAGTATTTT. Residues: CASSRRDRGQGDTQYF.

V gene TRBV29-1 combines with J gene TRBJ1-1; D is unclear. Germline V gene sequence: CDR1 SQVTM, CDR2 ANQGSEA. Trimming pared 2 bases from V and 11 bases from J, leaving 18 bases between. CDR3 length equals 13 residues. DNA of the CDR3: TGCAGCGTTGAAAGAGTCTCCTCGGGCGGGGCTTTCTTT. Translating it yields CSVERVSSGGAFF.

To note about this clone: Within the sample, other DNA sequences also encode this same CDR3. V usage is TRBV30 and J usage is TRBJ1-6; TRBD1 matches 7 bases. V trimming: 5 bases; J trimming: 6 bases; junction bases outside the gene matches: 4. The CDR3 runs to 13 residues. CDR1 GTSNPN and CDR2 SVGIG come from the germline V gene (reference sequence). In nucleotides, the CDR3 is TGTGCCTGGGGGGGACAGACTAATTCACCCCTCCACTTT. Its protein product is CAWGGQTNSPLHF.

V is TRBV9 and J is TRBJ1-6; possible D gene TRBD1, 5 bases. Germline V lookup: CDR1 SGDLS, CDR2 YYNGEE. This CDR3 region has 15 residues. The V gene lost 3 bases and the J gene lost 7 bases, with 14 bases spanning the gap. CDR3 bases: TGTGCCAGCAGCGGACAAGACAGTACGAATTCACCCCTCCACTTT. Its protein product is CASSGQDSTNSPLHF. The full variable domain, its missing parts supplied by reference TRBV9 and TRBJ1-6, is DSGVTQTPKHLITATGQRVTLRCSPRSGDLSVYWYQQSLDQGLQFLIQYYNGEERAKGNILERFSAQQFPDLHSELNLSSLELGDSALYFCASSGQDSTNSPLHFGNGTRLTVT.

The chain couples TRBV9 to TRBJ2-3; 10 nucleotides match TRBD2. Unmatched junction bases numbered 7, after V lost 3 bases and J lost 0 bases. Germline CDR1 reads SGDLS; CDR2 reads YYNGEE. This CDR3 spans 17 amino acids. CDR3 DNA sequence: TGTGCCAGCAGCGAGAAACTAGCGGGGATTAGCACAGATACGCAGTATTTT. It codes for CASSEKLAGISTDTQYF.

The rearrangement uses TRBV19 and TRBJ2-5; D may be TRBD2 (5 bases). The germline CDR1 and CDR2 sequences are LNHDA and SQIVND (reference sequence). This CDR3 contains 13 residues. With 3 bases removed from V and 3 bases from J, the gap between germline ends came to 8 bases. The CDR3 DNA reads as TGTGCCAGTAGTATTCGGGGAAAAGAGACCCAGTACTTC. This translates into CASSIRGKETQYF.

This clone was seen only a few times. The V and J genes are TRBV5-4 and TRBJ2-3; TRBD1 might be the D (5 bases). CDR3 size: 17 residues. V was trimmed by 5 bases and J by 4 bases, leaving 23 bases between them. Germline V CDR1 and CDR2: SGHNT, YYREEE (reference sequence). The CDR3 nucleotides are TGTGCCAGCAGATCAACCCCAGGGTTTTTTTTGGCAGATACGCAGTATTTT. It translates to CASRSTPGFFLADTQYF.

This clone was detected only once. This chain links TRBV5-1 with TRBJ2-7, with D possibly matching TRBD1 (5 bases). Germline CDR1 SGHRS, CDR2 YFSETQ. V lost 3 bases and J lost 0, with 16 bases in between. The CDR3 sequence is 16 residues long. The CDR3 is CASSSMETDSSYEQYF. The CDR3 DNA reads TGCGCCAGCAGCTCGATGGAGACTGACAGCTCCTACGAGCAGTACTTC. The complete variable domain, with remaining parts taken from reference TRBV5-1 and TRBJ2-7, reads KAGVTQTPRYLIKTRGQQVTLSCSPISGHRSVSWYQQTPGQGLQFLFEYFSETQRNKGNFPGRFSGRQFSNSRSEMNVSTLELGDSALYLCASSSMETDSSYEQYFGPGTRLTVT.

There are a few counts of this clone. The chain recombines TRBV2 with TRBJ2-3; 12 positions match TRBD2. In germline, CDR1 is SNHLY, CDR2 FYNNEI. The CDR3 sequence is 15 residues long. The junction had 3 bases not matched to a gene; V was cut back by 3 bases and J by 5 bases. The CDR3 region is CASSELAGGEDTQYF. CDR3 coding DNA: TGTGCCAGCAGTGAGCTAGCGGGAGGGGAAGATACGCAGTATTTT. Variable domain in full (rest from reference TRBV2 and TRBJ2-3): EPEVTQTPSHQVTQMGQEVILRCVPISNHLYFYWYRQILGQKVEFLVSFYNNEISEKSEIFDDQFSVERPDGSNFTLKIRSTKLEDSAMYFCASSELAGGEDTQYFGPGTRLTVL.